This record looks at one T cell receptor beta chain sequence and its context. It was with 60 Vbeta and 13 Jbeta primers that the PCR ran. Here immunoSEQ multiplex PCR was the method, and the copy in TCRdb shows in-frame clones only, minus some. Of some 150,000 clones in the sample, around 77% were seen once. This record belongs to a study of cytomegalovirus exposure and HLA in healthy donors. CDR1 is SGHDT and CDR2 is YYEEEE in the germline V gene. The CDR3 runs 14 residues. The ends were cut back, 1 base at V and 7 bases at J, with 11 bases in the middle. This TCR derives from a woman in her forties in good health and CMV-seropositive. The material sequenced was PBMCs. The genes are TRBV5-6 and TRBJ2-2; D is undetermined. CDR3 sequence reads: CASSLRNLVGELFF. As DNA, the CDR3 is TGTGCCAGCAGCTTGCGGAACCTAGTCGGGGAGCTGTTTTTT.